Below, 23 T cell receptor beta chains from the same sample are listed, as sequenced in a study of beta chain features in type 1 diabetes. cDNA synthesis used the whole RNA isolate, giving expressed TCRB sequences. Assay used: immunoSEQ multiplex PCR; TCRdb lists only in-frame clones, some missing. The table has approximately 250,000 clones, roughly 9.6% seen once. The material sequenced was naive CD4+ T cells from blood. The receptors stem from a woman under 30 in good health.

The chain has TRBV5-1 and TRBJ1-2; D call uncertain. The CDR3 consists of 13 residues. Germline CDR1 is SGHRS and CDR2 is YFSETQ. Between the trimmed V and J ends, which lost 0 bases and 3 bases, there was a span of 6 bases. CDR3 protein: CASSLAADYGYTF. In DNA form, the CDR3 reads TGCGCCAGCAGCTTGGCCGCAGACTATGGCTACACCTTC.

This clone showed up just a few times. The CDR3 region is CASSLQGLPYEQYF. CDR3 in DNA: TGCGCCAGCAGCTTGCAGGGGCTCCCCTACGAGCAGTACTTC. This sequence joins TRBV5-1 and TRBJ2-7, with D possibly TRBD1 on 6 matching bases. The CDR3 consists of 14 residues. The ends were cut back, 1 base at V and 2 bases at J, with 10 bases in the middle. CDR1 is SGHRS, CDR2 YFSETQ, per germline. The variable domain in full, with the rest retrieved from reference TRBV5-1 and TRBJ2-7, is KAGVTQTPRYLIKTRGQQVTLSCSPISGHRSVSWYQQTPGQGLQFLFEYFSETQRNKGNFPGRFSGRQFSNSRSEMNVSTLELGDSALYLCASSLQGLPYEQYFGPGTRLTVT.

This clone was recorded a few times. This sequence joins TRBV6-1 and TRBJ2-5; 7 nucleotides agree with TRBD1. The trim removed 4 bases at V and 0 bases at J, leaving 2 bases unmatched. The CDR3 length is 14 residues. Germline CDR1 is MNHNS and CDR2 is SASEGT. Here the CDR3 DNA reads TGTGCCAGCAGTGTCACAGGGGACCAAGAGACCCAGTACTTC. Its translation is CASSVTGDQETQYF.

V and J are TRBV2 and TRBJ1-2; no reliable D call. The germline V gene encodes CDR1 SNHLY and CDR2 FYNNEI. The CDR3 runs to 13 residues. Trimming left V 2 bases short and J 4 bases short, with 8 bases between. CDR3 DNA: TGTGCCAGCAGTGAATGGGAGAGCTATGGCTACACCTTC. Its translation is CASSEWESYGYTF. The full variable domain, rest sourced from reference TRBV2 and TRBJ1-2, is EPEVTQTPSHQVTQMGQEVILRCVPISNHLYFYWYRQILGQKVEFLVSFYNNEISEKSEIFDDQFSVERPDGSNFTLKIRSTKLEDSAMYFCASSEWESYGYTFGSGTRLTVV.

In this sample, this clone turned up a few times. The V and J genes are TRBV15 and TRBJ2-5; the match to TRBD2 covers 8 bases. Trimming at V came to 6 bases and at J to 2 bases, leaving 8 bases not matched to a gene. The CDR3 consists of 15 residues. Germline lookup yields CDR1 LNHNV and CDR2 YYDKDF (reference sequence). For the CDR3, the DNA is TGTGCCACCAGGAAACTAGCGGAGCAACAAGAGACCCAGTACTTC. This encodes CATRKLAEQQETQYF.

The chain has TRBV19 and TRBJ2-6; perhaps TRBD1 as D (5 bases). V dropped 6 bases and J dropped 0 bases, with 15 bases sitting between them. The CDR3 runs to 17 residues. In germline, CDR1 is LNHDA, CDR2 SQIVND (reference sequence). DNA of the CDR3: TGTGCCAGTAGCCTTAAAACAGGAAGCTCTGGGGCCAACGTCCTGACTTTC. As protein: CASSLKTGSSGANVLTF.

The chain combines TRBV5-1 with TRBJ2-3; TRBD2 aligns across 11 bases. This CDR3 comprises 16 residues. V was clipped by 4 bases and J by 1 base; unmatched bases: 5. CDR1 is SGHRS and CDR2 is YFSETQ in the germline V gene. CDR3 loop: CASSQGLAVGTDTQYF. The CDR3 coding sequence is TGCGCCAGCAGCCAGGGACTAGCGGTAGGCACAGATACGCAGTATTTT.

The chain carries TRBV7-8 and TRBJ2-5; 11 bases are a match to TRBD1. Trimming at V came to 5 bases and at J to 6 bases, leaving 5 bases not matched to a gene. The CDR3 has 14 residues. Germline V CDR1 and CDR2: SGHVS, FQNEAQ. CDR3 amino acids: CASSTGTGGKTQYF. CDR3 nucleotides: TGTGCCAGCAGCACCGGGACAGGGGGGAAGACCCAGTACTTC. Full variable domain (missing parts from reference TRBV7-8 and TRBJ2-5): GAGVSQSPRYKVAKRGQDVALRCDPISGHVSLFWYQQALGQGPEFLTYFQNEAQLDKSGLPSDRFFAERPEGSVSTLKIQRTQQEDSAVYLCASSTGTGGKTQYFGPGTRLLVL.

V is TRBV30 and J is TRBJ2-7; D is perhaps TRBD1 (6 bases). The V end was cut by 1 base, the J end by 0 bases, with 10 bases between. This CDR3 has 14 residues. Germline V gene data show CDR1 as GTSNPN and CDR2 as SVGIG (reference sequence). The CDR3 DNA is TGTGCCTGGAGTGCCGCAGGGGCCTCCTACGAGCAGTACTTC. This sequence encodes CAWSAAGASYEQYF.

This clone was seen a few times. This chain links TRBV6-6 with TRBJ2-7; TRBD1 aligns across 10 bases. CDR3 length equals 14 residues. Germline-derived CDR1 and CDR2 are MNHNY and SVGAGI (reference sequence). V shed 6 bases, J shed 5 bases, and the junction held 7 bases outside the gene matches. CDR3 loop: CASRLTGGRDEQYF. The CDR3 DNA is TGTGCCAGCAGGCTGACAGGGGGCAGGGACGAGCAGTACTTC.

This clone has at least ten counts. The rearrangement links TRBV4-2 to TRBJ1-5, with D possibly being TRBD1 (5 bases). V gave up 6 bases and J gave up 4 bases, with 10 bases separating them. The germline CDR1 and CDR2 sequences are LGHNA and YNFKEQ. This CDR3 region has 13 residues. CDR3: CASSPTVNQPQHF. The CDR3 nucleotides are TGTGCCAGCAGTCCGACAGTTAATCAGCCCCAGCATTTT.

The chain couples TRBV5-1 to TRBJ2-3; possible D gene TRBD2, 5 bases. Deletions cut 1 base from V and 2 bases from J, with 8 bases between. The CDR3 covers 14 residues. Per the germline V gene, CDR1 is SGHRS and CDR2 is YFSETQ. The CDR3 spells CASSLSGVTDTQYF. The CDR3 DNA follows: TGCGCCAGCAGCTTGTCCGGGGTCACAGATACGCAGTATTTT.

The chain carries TRBV7-9 and TRBJ2-1, with D unclear. The CDR3 is made up of 15 amino acids. V was shortened by 3 bases and J by 8 bases, with 17 bases between the two germline ends. Germline lookup yields CDR1 SEHNR and CDR2 FQNEAQ (reference sequence). The chain's CDR3 is CASSFYSGQSYEQFF. The CDR3 nucleotides read TGTGCCAGCAGCTTCTATTCTGGGCAGTCCTATGAGCAGTTCTTC.

This chain connects TRBV19 to TRBJ1-2; no reliable D call. Germline loops: CDR1 LNHDA, CDR2 SQIVND (reference sequence). Trimming took 3 bases from V and 3 from J, leaving 8 bases between them. This CDR3 is 13 amino acids long. The CDR3 loop reads CASSIRDHYGYTF. The CDR3 DNA reads as TGTGCCAGTAGTATCCGGGATCACTATGGCTACACCTTC.

The chain couples TRBV6-1 to TRBJ2-1; 8 bases map to TRBD1. Per the germline V gene, CDR1 is MNHNS and CDR2 is SASEGT. The CDR3 length is 14 residues. V was pared by 10 bases and J by 10 bases, with 15 bases of the junction left unmatched. CDR3 sequence reads: CATNQGGTGYEQFF. As DNA, the CDR3 is TGTGCCACCAACCAAGGCGGGACAGGCTACGAGCAGTTCTTC.

This sequence joins TRBV11-2 and TRBJ2-7, with 11 bases matching TRBD2. The germline V gene encodes CDR1 SGHAT and CDR2 FQNNGV. This CDR3 is built from 17 residues. V was clipped by 7 bases and J by 2 bases; unmatched bases: 13. Written as DNA, the CDR3 is TGTGCCAGCACCCTTACATCCGGGGGACTAGCGGCCTACGAGCAGTACTTC. Its translation: CASTLTSGGLAAYEQYF.

This clone was detected a few times. The rearrangement joins TRBV30 to TRBJ2-1, with 7 bases identical to TRBD1. Germline V gives CDR1 GTSNPN, CDR2 SVGIG (reference sequence). The CDR3 spans 15 residues. The trim removed 1 base at V and 6 bases at J, leaving 9 bases unmatched. CDR3 protein: CAWSEQGQGINEQFF. As DNA, the CDR3 is TGTGCCTGGAGTGAACAGGGGCAGGGCATCAATGAGCAGTTCTTC.

The J gene is TRBJ1-5, the V gene TRBV7-3; a possible D gene is TRBD1 (5 bases). This CDR3 is built from 13 residues. The V end lost 5 bases, the J end lost 4 bases, and 9 bases lay between the germline ends. The germline gives CDR1 SGHTA, CDR2 FQGTGA. CDR3 DNA sequence: TGTGCCAGCAGCGCGCAGGGTAATCAGCCCCAGCATTTT. Amino acid sequence: CASSAQGNQPQHF.

This clone was observed a handful of times. CDR3 in amino acids: CSYAPGLPDTQYF. For the CDR3, the DNA is TGCAGTTACGCCCCCGGACTTCCAGATACGCAGTATTTT. The rearrangement joins TRBV29-1 to TRBJ2-3, with D possibly being TRBD2 (5 bases). The CDR3 spans 13 residues. CDR1 and CDR2 from the germline V gene are SQVTM and ANQGSEA.

The chain has TRBV5-4 and TRBJ1-1; no clear D gene. The germline gives CDR1 SGHNT, CDR2 YYREEE (reference sequence). CDR3 length equals 13 residues. V gave up 0 bases and J gave up 5 bases, with 8 bases separating them. DNA of the CDR3: TGTGCCAGCAGCTTGGCGTCGGGGACTGAAGCTTTCTTT. This translates into CASSLASGTEAFF.

There are a few counts of this clone. The genes are TRBV11-2 and TRBJ2-3; 8 positions match TRBD2. V was pared by 1 base and J by 6 bases, with 9 bases of the junction left unmatched. CDR3 length: 16 residues. Germline V gene data show CDR1 as SGHAT and CDR2 as FQNNGV. In DNA form, the CDR3 reads TGTGCCAGCAGCTTAGTAGGCGGGGGGCTTTTGGATACGCAGTATTTT. It encodes CASSLVGGGLLDTQYF. The full variable domain, completed using reference TRBV11-2 and TRBJ2-3, is EAGVAQSPRYKIIEKRQSVAFWCNPISGHATLYWYQQILGQGPKLLIQFQNNGVVDDSQLPKDRFSAERLKGVDSTLKIQPAKLEDSAVYLCASSLVGGGLLDTQYFGPGTRLTVL.

The V gene is TRBV4-1, the J gene TRBJ2-7; possible D gene TRBD1, 5 bases. V was shortened by 1 base and J by 3 bases, with 13 bases between the two germline ends. The CDR3 length is 15 residues. Germline assignment: CDR1 MGHRA and CDR2 YSYEKL. CDR3 DNA: TGCGCCAGCAGCCAAGTTACTACTCAGGGCTACGAGCAGTACTTC. Its translation is CASSQVTTQGYEQYF.

The rearrangement uses TRBV18 and TRBJ2-1; possibly TRBD2 for D (5 bases). The V end lost 3 bases, the J end lost 1 base, and 7 bases lay between the germline ends. The CDR3 is made up of 14 amino acids. CDR1 and CDR2 (germline): KGHSH, LQKENI. In DNA, the CDR3 is TGTGCCAGCTCACCTACTAGGTCCTACAATGAGCAGTTCTTC. It specifies CASSPTRSYNEQFF.